This T cell receptor (beta chain) was identified in a study of T cell changes during pregnancy in multiple sclerosis. CDR1 is SGHTA and CDR2 is FQGTGA in the germline V gene. This CDR3 has 15 residues. Trimming shortened V by 0 bases and J by 3 bases, and 11 bases separated the two germline ends. Repertoires were generated with immunoSEQ multiplex PCR, while TCRdb's copy carries only in-frame clones and drops some. The data contain around 88,000 clones, around 92% of them singletons. The receptor comes from a female donor in good health, enrolled as a control in a pregnancy study. Sequences were derived from peripheral blood, sampled after pregnancy. V usage is TRBV7-3 and J usage is TRBJ2-5; a weak D match, TRBD2 (6 bases). CDR3 coding DNA: TGTGCCAGCAGCTTAACGGGAGGAGCTAAAGAGACCCAGTACTTC. Protein sequence: CASSLTGGAKETQYF.